This entry lists 25 T cell receptor beta chains sequenced from one sample in a study of blood T cell repertoires in COVID-19. Sequencing used immunoSEQ multiplex PCR; TCRdb keeps in-frame clones, though not all of them. The repertoire holds 210,000 or so clones, with approximately 90% as singletons. Sequenced input: peripheral blood. The source of these receptors is a man aged 25-45 years with COVID-19, enrolled during active disease.

The chain is built from TRBV7-2 and TRBJ1-4, with TRBD1 identical over 10 bases. Per the germline V gene, CDR1 is SGHTA and CDR2 is FQGNSA. Unmatched junction bases numbered 19, after V lost 8 bases and J lost 7 bases. This CDR3 has 18 amino acids. The CDR3 DNA reads as TGTGCCAGCGGCTGGGGGACAGGGGCCGAAAGGAGCCGTGAAAAACTGTTTTTT. As protein: CASGWGTGAERSREKLFF.

This clone was counted a single time. The chain recombines TRBV5-1 with TRBJ2-5; TRBD2 agrees at 8 bases. The CDR3 has 15 residues. Germline CDR1 and CDR2: SGHRS and YFSETQ. Losses at the gene ends were 0 bases for V and 1 base for J; bases not matched to a gene: 2. CDR3 sequence reads: CASSLVAGLQETQYF. The CDR3 DNA follows: TGCGCCAGCAGCTTGGTAGCGGGACTCCAAGAGACCCAGTACTTC.

The gene calls are TRBV5-6 and TRBJ2-7, with a tentative D call TRBD1 (7 bases). V was trimmed by 4 bases and J by 2 bases, leaving 19 bases between them. CDR3 length equals 16 residues. Germline CDR1 is SGHDT and CDR2 is YYEEEE. DNA of the CDR3: TGTGCCAGCAGCCGGCGGCGGGACAGCCTTACCTACGAGCAGTACTTC. This sequence encodes CASSRRRDSLTYEQYF.

V is TRBV6-5 and J is TRBJ2-7; TRBD2 is a possible D gene (5 bases). Trimming took off 6 bases at V and 9 bases at J, with 18 bases between the two ends. The germline CDR1 and CDR2 sequences are MNHEY and SVGAGI. This CDR3 spans 13 amino acids. The CDR3 is CASSPGINSLQYF. The CDR3 nucleotides read TGTGCCAGCAGCCCCGGGATTAATAGCCTGCAGTACTTC.

The CDR3 loop reads CATRDRMANEQYF. The CDR3 DNA reads TGTGCCACCCGGGACAGGATGGCCAACGAGCAGTACTTC. The gene calls are TRBV28 and TRBJ2-7; 8 nucleotides line up with TRBD1. CDR3 length: 13 amino acids. The V segment lost 10 bases and the J segment 5 bases; nucleotides outside the gene matches: 10. The germline V gene has CDR1 MDHEN and CDR2 SYDVKM.

The chain is built from TRBV5-6 and TRBJ2-7; D perhaps matches TRBD1 (5 bases). The CDR3 length is 13 residues. Trimming took off 1 base at V and 5 bases at J, with 10 bases between the two ends. The germline V gene has CDR1 SGHDT and CDR2 YYEEEE. CDR3 in DNA: TGTGCCAGCAGCTTGTTTCAGGGTCACGAGCAGTACTTC. Its protein is CASSLFQGHEQYF.

This clone was observed once. The V call is TRBV18, the J call TRBJ1-3, with D uncertain. CDR3 length: 13 amino acids. V lost 7 bases and J lost 3, with 10 bases in between. Germline assignment: CDR1 KGHSH and CDR2 LQKENI. The CDR3: CASFSSYGNTIYF. Written as DNA, the CDR3 is TGTGCCAGCTTCTCCTCGTATGGAAACACCATATATTTT.

In its sample, this clone was seen a few times. The rearrangement uses TRBV4-2 and TRBJ2-1; D is perhaps TRBD1 (5 bases). Trimming took off 4 bases at V and 4 bases at J, with 17 bases between the two ends. The CDR3 contains 16 residues. Germline V gene lookup returns CDR1 LGHNA and CDR2 YNFKEQ. CDR3 loop: CASSPTLGHLYNEQFF. The CDR3 DNA reads TGTGCCAGCAGCCCCACCTTGGGGCACCTTTACAATGAGCAGTTCTTC.

The J gene is TRBJ2-7, the V gene TRBV7-9; 8 bases line up with TRBD1. Trimming at V came to 2 bases and at J to 0 bases, leaving 6 bases not matched to a gene. Per the germline V gene, CDR1 is SEHNR and CDR2 is FQNEAQ (reference sequence). The CDR3 is made up of 16 amino acids. CDR3 in amino acids: CASSLRQGLSSYEQYF. The CDR3 DNA is TGTGCCAGCAGCTTAAGACAGGGGTTGAGCTCCTACGAGCAGTACTTC.

The genes are TRBV4-2 and TRBJ1-2; TRBD1 agrees at 8 bases. V lost 1 base to trimming and J lost 8 bases; unmatched junction nucleotides: 6. Germline lookup yields CDR1 LGHNA and CDR2 YNFKEQ. The CDR3 consists of 14 residues. CDR3 DNA sequence: TGTGCCAGCAGCCAAGGGGTCACAGGGGGAGGCTACACCTTC. Translating gives CASSQGVTGGGYTF.

This sequence joins TRBV6-5 and TRBJ2-7, with D unclear. Deletions cut 6 bases from V and 0 bases from J, with 9 bases between. Germline V gives CDR1 MNHEY, CDR2 SVGAGI. This CDR3 is built from 13 residues. The CDR3 coding sequence is TGTGCCAGCAGCGCAGACACCTCCTACGAGCAGTACTTC. Protein product: CASSADTSYEQYF.

The V and J genes are TRBV19 and TRBJ1-5; 9 bases map to TRBD1. This CDR3 comprises 19 residues. Germline CDR1 reads LNHDA; CDR2 reads SQIVND (reference sequence). CDR3 sequence reads: CTSRTPAPGTGHSNQPQHF. The DNA of the CDR3 is TGTACGAGCAGGACCCCGGCCCCCGGGACAGGGCATAGCAATCAGCCCCAGCATTTT.

V gene TRBV3-1 (or the pseudogene TRBV3-2) combines with J gene TRBJ2-4; 7 nucleotides agree with TRBD1. The V and J ends lost 4 bases and 0 bases, in that order; junction bases with no gene match: 6. CDR1 LGHDT and CDR2 YNNKEL come from the germline V gene (reference sequence). The CDR3 sequence is 16 residues long. The CDR3 is CASSRRQGVAKNIQYF. In DNA, the CDR3 is TGTGCCAGCAGCCGTCGACAGGGCGTAGCCAAAAACATTCAGTACTTC.

The rearrangement joins TRBV18 to TRBJ1-1; 9 nucleotides line up with TRBD1. Trimming at V came to 4 bases and at J to 5 bases, leaving 11 bases not matched to a gene. This CDR3 comprises 16 residues. Germline V lookup: CDR1 KGHSH, CDR2 LQKENI. CDR3 region: CASSRAGTGTGTEAFF. The DNA of the CDR3 is TGTGCCAGCTCACGGGCCGGGACAGGGACAGGAACTGAAGCTTTCTTT.

This clone was seen only a few times. The CDR3 is CASSLAWGGSPLHF. CDR3 sequence (DNA): TGCGCCAGCAGCTTGGCGTGGGGAGGTTCACCCCTCCACTTT. This chain uses TRBV5-1 with TRBJ1-6; D not certain. Between the trimmed V and J ends, which lost 0 bases and 9 bases, there was a span of 10 bases. Looked up from germline, CDR1 is SGHRS and CDR2 is YFSETQ. The CDR3 totals 14 residues.

This rearrangement joins TRBV5-5 to TRBJ2-7; a weak D match, TRBD2 (7 bases). V lost 2 bases to trimming and J lost 2 bases, with 14 bases between them. Germline loops: CDR1 SGHKS, CDR2 YYEKEE (reference sequence). The CDR3 contains 15 residues. In DNA form, the CDR3 reads TGTGCCAGCAGCTTCGGTGGGGGGGGCACCTACGAGCAGTACTTC. Translated, it gives CASSFGGGGTYEQYF.

This clone appeared a single time. This chain uses TRBV18 with TRBJ2-7; TRBD1 might be the D (5 bases). The CDR3 is made up of 14 amino acids. V shed 3 bases and J shed 4 bases, with 13 bases lying between them. Germline V lookup: CDR1 KGHSH, CDR2 LQKENI. CDR3: CASSPQGDLYEQYF. The CDR3 nucleotides read TGTGCCAGCTCACCCCAGGGTGACCTGTACGAGCAGTACTTC.

The genes are TRBV24-1 and TRBJ1-2; D is perhaps TRBD1 (6 bases). The CDR3 is 13 residues long. Germline CDR1 KGHDR, CDR2 SFDVKD. Trimming removed 7 bases at V and 7 bases at J, with 15 bases between. In nucleotides, the CDR3 is TGTGCCACCAGGCCGGGGGGGGCAGGTGGCTACACCTTC. The encoded protein is CATRPGGAGGYTF.

The chain is built from TRBV5-1 and TRBJ1-2, with unresolved D. From germline, CDR1 is SGHRS and CDR2 YFSETQ. Trimming pared 2 bases from V and 0 bases from J, leaving 8 bases between. The CDR3 extends over 14 amino acids. CDR3 protein: CASSFSTSNYGYTF. In nucleotides, the CDR3 is TGCGCCAGCAGCTTCTCGACTTCTAACTATGGCTACACCTTC. Full variable domain (remainder filled in from reference TRBV5-1 and TRBJ1-2): KAGVTQTPRYLIKTRGQQVTLSCSPISGHRSVSWYQQTPGQGLQFLFEYFSETQRNKGNFPGRFSGRQFSNSRSEMNVSTLELGDSALYLCASSFSTSNYGYTFGSGTRLTVV.

The chain combines TRBV18 with TRBJ2-7; TRBD1 is a possible D gene (5 bases). This CDR3 region has 15 residues. From germline, CDR1 is KGHSH and CDR2 LQKENI. Trimming removed 1 base at V and 0 bases at J, with 10 bases between. Here the CDR3 DNA reads TGTGCCAGCTCACCACGCCAAGGGGTCTCCTACGAGCAGTACTTC. Its translation is CASSPRQGVSYEQYF.

This chain connects TRBV4-1 to TRBJ2-6; D is uncertain. Trimming pared 0 bases from V and 0 bases from J, leaving 6 bases between. The CDR3 loop spans 16 amino acids. Germline CDR1 is MGHRA and CDR2 is YSYEKL. The CDR3 nucleotides are TGCGCCAGCAGCCAAGATCTGAGCTCTGGGGCCAACGTCCTGACTTTC. Its protein is CASSQDLSSGANVLTF.

This sequence joins TRBV4-1 and TRBJ2-7; D might be TRBD1 (5 bases). In germline, CDR1 is MGHRA, CDR2 YSYEKL. This CDR3 contains 13 residues. V was trimmed by 0 bases and J by 7 bases, leaving 10 bases between them. The CDR3: CASSQDRVKEQYF. The CDR3 DNA sequence: TGCGCCAGCAGCCAAGACAGGGTGAAGGAGCAGTACTTC.

The V gene is TRBV18, the J gene TRBJ1-1; D perhaps matches TRBD1 (5 bases). Germline values: CDR1 KGHSH, CDR2 LQKENI. The CDR3 runs 14 residues. V dropped 3 bases and J dropped 0 bases, with 8 bases sitting between them. CDR3 in amino acids: CASSPSGLNTEAFF. The DNA of the CDR3 is TGTGCCAGCTCACCGTCAGGGCTGAACACTGAAGCTTTCTTT.

This chain links TRBV5-4 with TRBJ2-5; 9 positions agree with TRBD1. CDR1 SGHNT and CDR2 YYREEE come from the germline V gene (reference sequence). Trimming removed 4 bases from V and 5 bases from J; junction bases left unmatched: 9. The CDR3 is made up of 15 amino acids. The CDR3 coding sequence is TGTGCCAGCAGCCTTTCGACAGGGGGAGGGGAGACCCAGTACTTC. Its translation is CASSLSTGGGETQYF.

This chain joins TRBV28 and TRBJ1-3; 9 bases map to TRBD1. The germline V gene encodes CDR1 MDHEN and CDR2 SYDVKM. Trimming at V came to 9 bases and at J to 4 bases, leaving 16 bases not matched to a gene. This CDR3 region has 17 residues. CDR3 sequence (DNA): TGTGCCAGTCGTCACGGGGGGACAGGGTACATCGGAAACACCATATATTTT. Encoded protein: CASRHGGTGYIGNTIYF.